These 20 T cell receptor beta chains share one sample of origin, sequenced in a study of cytotoxic CD8 clonotypes in ibrutinib-treated CLL. Clones were sequenced by immunoSEQ multiplex PCR, and TCRdb holds only the in-frame ones, with some missing. The sample consists of 68,000 or so clones, about two thirds of them appearing once. Sequences were derived from PBMCs, sampled after 12 months of ibrutinib treatment. The receptors originated from a human donor with chronic lymphocytic leukemia.

This chain uses TRBV6-7 with TRBJ1-5; the D gene is possibly TRBD1 (5 bases). TRBV6-7 is annotated as an ORF whose role is uncertain. Trimming pared 4 bases from V and 0 bases from J, leaving 19 bases between. The CDR3 sequence is 18 residues long. The CDR3 DNA reads as TGTGCCAGCAGTTTGGGGGGTGGTGGGCAGTATAGCAATCAGCCCCAGCATTTT. Encoded protein: CASSLGGGGQYSNQPQHF.

The chain couples TRBV5-6 to TRBJ2-6; D is undetermined. This CDR3 has 17 residues. V was shortened by 1 base and J by 0 bases, with 11 bases between the two germline ends. From germline, CDR1 is SGHDT and CDR2 YYEEEE. As DNA, the CDR3 is TGTGCCAGCAGCTTGTCTCGCCTTCGCTCTGGGGCCAACGTCCTGACTTTC. Translation: CASSLSRLRSGANVLTF.

The chain links TRBV5-1 to TRBJ1-2; TRBD1 aligns across 10 bases. V lost 0 bases and J lost 7; bases outside the gene matches: 9. This CDR3 region has 16 residues. Germline lookup yields CDR1 SGHRS and CDR2 YFSETQ. The DNA of the CDR3 is TGCGCCAGCAGCTTGGCCGGGACAGGGGACTCGGCTGGCTACACCTTC. Protein sequence: CASSLAGTGDSAGYTF.

The V call is TRBV27, the J call TRBJ1-6; 8 bases agree with TRBD1. V was pared by 3 bases and J by 8 bases, with 3 bases of the junction left unmatched. The CDR3 covers 14 residues. CDR1 and CDR2 from the germline V gene are MNHEY and SMNVEV (reference sequence). CDR3 nucleotide sequence: TGTGCCAGCAGTTTCGACAGGGGTTATTCACCCCTCCACTTT. It encodes CASSFDRGYSPLHF.

V and J are TRBV7-2 and TRBJ2-5, with D possibly matching TRBD2 (7 bases). Trimming removed 4 bases from V and 1 base from J, with 10 bases in between. CDR1 is SGHTA and CDR2 is FQGNSA in the germline V gene. The CDR3 is 14 amino acids. The CDR3 coding sequence is TGTGCCAGCAGCTATAGGGGGGGCCAAGAGACCCAGTACTTC. Its protein is CASSYRGGQETQYF.

This chain connects TRBV7-9 to TRBJ1-5; D unclear. From germline, CDR1 is SEHNR and CDR2 FQNEAQ (reference sequence). CDR3 length: 13 amino acids. Trimming removed 4 bases from V and 9 bases from J, with 13 bases in between. This chain's CDR3 is CASSSGSSPPQHF. The CDR3, as DNA: TGTGCCAGCAGCTCCGGGAGCTCCCCGCCCCAGCATTTT.

This chain connects TRBV19 to TRBJ2-7; 7 bases fit TRBD1. V lost 5 bases and J lost 3; bases outside the gene matches: 13. There are 16 residues in the CDR3. Per the germline V gene, CDR1 is LNHDA and CDR2 is SQIVND (reference sequence). CDR3 DNA: TGTGCCAGTAGTCAAACAGGGGTTAACCTCTTCTACGAGCAGTACTTC. Translated: CASSQTGVNLFYEQYF.

This sequence joins TRBV7-8 and TRBJ2-7; D not resolved. The CDR3 spans 13 residues. CDR1 is SGHVS and CDR2 is FQNEAQ in the germline V gene. V was trimmed by 3 bases and J by 3 bases, leaving 9 bases between them. The CDR3, as DNA: TGTGCCAGCAGCTTGGGCAGATACTACGAGCAGTACTTC. Translated, it gives CASSLGRYYEQYF.

This chain connects TRBV5-4 to TRBJ1-1; D possibly corresponds to TRBD1 (5 bases). The V gene lost 0 bases and the J gene lost 8 bases, with 17 bases spanning the gap. Per germline, CDR1 SGHNT and CDR2 YYREEE (reference sequence). The CDR3 sequence is 15 residues long. The CDR3 DNA reads as TGTGCCAGCAGCTTGGGTCAGGGTCAGGTTAAAGAAGCTTTCTTT. Translating gives CASSLGQGQVKEAFF.

This clone was seen a handful of times. The gene calls are TRBV7-9 and TRBJ1-2; unclear D gene. The CDR3 has 13 amino acids. The germline V gene encodes CDR1 SEHNR and CDR2 FQNEAQ (reference sequence). V lost 2 bases and J lost 8, with 12 bases in between. CDR3 sequence: CASSLIGQTGYTF. The CDR3 DNA reads as TGTGCCAGCAGCTTAATTGGTCAGACGGGCTACACCTTC.

This clone was picked up a small number of times. The rearrangement links TRBV12-5 to TRBJ2-7; 8 nucleotides agree with TRBD1. Germline V gene sequence: CDR1 LGHNT, CDR2 FRNRAP. CDR3 length equals 14 residues. Trimming cost V 5 bases and J 1 base; bases outside gene matches: 4. Here the CDR3 DNA reads TGTGCTAGTGGTCCGGGGACAGGATCCTACGAGCAGTACTTC. It is translated as CASGPGTGSYEQYF.

This chain joins TRBV7-9 and TRBJ2-7; 8 positions agree with TRBD1. V trimming: 2 bases; J trimming: 7 bases; junction bases outside the gene matches: 4. CDR1 is SEHNR and CDR2 is FQNEAQ in the germline V gene (reference sequence). This CDR3 spans 13 amino acids. The CDR3 spells CASSLQGAREQYF. In nucleotides, the CDR3 is TGTGCCAGCAGCTTACAGGGGGCGCGGGAGCAGTACTTC.

CDR3 DNA: TGTGCCAGCAGCCTCGAAGCGGGGGGGCCGCGCGAGCAGTACTTC. Its translation is CASSLEAGGPREQYF. V gene TRBV7-2 combines with J gene TRBJ2-7; 10 nucleotides match TRBD2. There are 15 residues in the CDR3. Germline CDR1 reads SGHTA; CDR2 reads FQGNSA. Trimming took 5 bases from V and 6 from J; bases not matched to a gene: 10.

The chain recombines TRBV19 with TRBJ2-3; D may match TRBD1 or TRBD2 (5 bases each). The CDR3 sequence is 18 residues long. V lost 9 bases to trimming and J lost 2 bases, with 27 bases between them. Germline V gene data show CDR1 as LNHDA and CDR2 as SQIVND (reference sequence). The DNA for the CDR3 is TGTGCCAGCCCAGACGACCGGGACCAAACCCCATACACAGATACGCAGTATTTT. Translated: CASPDDRDQTPYTDTQYF.

The V gene is TRBV9, the J gene TRBJ1-2; 7 nucleotides agree with TRBD1. The CDR3 consists of 15 residues. V was clipped by 4 bases and J by 2 bases; unmatched bases: 8. Germline V lookup: CDR1 SGDLS, CDR2 YYNGEE. Written as DNA, the CDR3 is TGTGCCAGCAGCCCCCCGGGACAGCCAAACTATGGCTACACCTTC. Encoded protein: CASSPPGQPNYGYTF. Full variable domain (missing parts from reference TRBV9 and TRBJ1-2): DSGVTQTPKHLITATGQRVTLRCSPRSGDLSVYWYQQSLDQGLQFLIQYYNGEERAKGNILERFSAQQFPDLHSELNLSSLELGDSALYFCASSPPGQPNYGYTFGSGTRLTVV.

This clone was picked up a small number of times. This chain joins TRBV6-1 and TRBJ1-6; TRBD1 is a possible D gene (5 bases). V was cut by 5 bases and J by 4 bases, with 15 bases left in between. The CDR3 contains 16 residues. Per the germline V gene, CDR1 is MNHNS and CDR2 is SASEGT. CDR3 sequence (DNA): TGTGCCAGCAGTCAAGAACCGGGACCGTATAATTCACCCCTCCACTTT. Translated, it gives CASSQEPGPYNSPLHF.

CDR3 residues: CTSSHHTRGEGPQETQYF. The CDR3 DNA reads as TGCACCAGCAGCCACCATACAAGGGGGGAGGGGCCCCAAGAGACCCAGTACTTC. This chain joins TRBV1 and TRBJ2-5; TRBD2, the D gene given by the table, was not confirmed from the DNA. TRBV1 is flagged as a pseudogene. The CDR3 runs 18 residues.

The chain has TRBV19 and TRBJ2-2; no clear D gene. From germline, CDR1 is LNHDA and CDR2 SQIVND (reference sequence). The CDR3 runs to 14 residues. The V end was cut by 5 bases, the J end by 4 bases, with 11 bases between. The CDR3 region is CASSGQSFTGELFF. The CDR3 DNA is TGTGCCAGTAGTGGGCAGTCGTTCACCGGGGAGCTGTTTTTT.

The rearrangement uses TRBV19 and TRBJ1-4, with unresolved D. V was pared by 5 bases and J by 8 bases, with 9 bases between. CDR3 length equals 12 residues. In germline, CDR1 is LNHDA, CDR2 SQIVND (reference sequence). CDR3 nucleotides: TGTGCCAGTAGTCTAGCTACGGAAAAACTGTTTTTT. Its protein is CASSLATEKLFF.

The rearrangement joins TRBV6-6 to TRBJ2-1; 10 bases match TRBD1. Losses at the gene ends were 6 bases for V and 15 bases for J; bases not matched to a gene: 5. The CDR3 contains 11 residues. The germline V gene encodes CDR1 MNHNY and CDR2 SVGAGI (reference sequence). CDR3 sequence: CASSPGQGPFF. CDR3 nucleotides: TGTGCCAGCAGCCCGGGACAGGGGCCGTTCTTC.